A selection of T cell receptor beta chains follows, all from one sample in a study of blood T cell repertoires in COVID-19. The assay was immunoSEQ multiplex PCR, and TCRdb's table has in-frame clones only and misses some. The sample lists over 250,000 clones, over 70% occurring once. Sequenced material: peripheral blood. Source of these receptors: an older woman with COVID-19, enrolled during active disease. Each CDR3 is given with its conserved first and last residue. Each record gives: J gene, clone size, D gene, V gene, CDR3 protein, CDR3 DNA. A D gene is named only where the DNA matches it firmly. Not all rows give a size; the values are once, few, many and, for expanded clones, a class.

j_gene: TRBJ2-7; abundance: NA; d_gene: TRBD2; v_gene: TRBV5-5; CDR3aa: CASSLGRPAGTSAHEQYF; CDR3nt: TGTGCCAGCAGCTTGGGAAGGCCCGCCGGGACTAGTGCCCACGAGCAGTACTTC
j_gene: TRBJ1-6; abundance: NA; d_gene: NA; v_gene: TRBV6-2/TRBV6-3; CDR3aa: CASSLHGGNSPLHF; CDR3nt: TGTGCCAGCAGTCTACACGGGGGAAATTCACCCCTCCACTTT
j_gene: TRBJ2-1; abundance: NA; d_gene: TRBD1; v_gene: TRBV7-2; CDR3aa: CASSKRQGADEQFF; CDR3nt: TGTGCCAGCAGCAAAAGACAGGGGGCTGATGAGCAGTTCTTC
j_gene: TRBJ2-7; abundance: NA; d_gene: NA; v_gene: TRBV5-8; CDR3aa: CASSLYNYEQYF; CDR3nt: TGTGCCAGCAGCTTGTATAACTACGAGCAGTACTTC
j_gene: TRBJ2-5; abundance: NA; d_gene: TRBD1; v_gene: TRBV28; CDR3aa: CASSGTVSETQYF; CDR3nt: TGTGCCAGCAGTGGGACAGTTTCGGAGACCCAGTACTTC
j_gene: TRBJ2-5; abundance: NA; d_gene: NA; v_gene: TRBV7-2; CDR3aa: CASSLATETQYF; CDR3nt: TGTGCCAGCAGCTTGGCGACTGAGACCCAGTACTTC
j_gene: TRBJ1-6; abundance: NA; d_gene: TRBD1; v_gene: TRBV7-9; CDR3aa: CASGTGDRSPLHF; CDR3nt: TGTGCCAGTGGGACAGGGGATCGTTCACCCCTCCACTTT
j_gene: TRBJ1-5; abundance: NA; d_gene: NA; v_gene: TRBV19; CDR3aa: CASSIGVRDQPQHF; CDR3nt: TGTGCCAGTAGTATAGGCGTCCGCGATCAGCCCCAGCATTTT
j_gene: TRBJ2-4; abundance: NA; d_gene: NA; v_gene: TRBV5-6; CDR3aa: CASSFSFGDKNIQYF; CDR3nt: TGTGCCAGCAGCTTCAGTTTCGGGGATAAAAACATTCAGTACTTC
j_gene: TRBJ2-3; abundance: once; d_gene: NA; v_gene: TRBV29-1; CDR3aa: CSVGRGDPTDTQYF; CDR3nt: TGCAGCGTTGGACGGGGAGACCCCACAGATACGCAGTATTTT